A single sample gave rise to the 4 T cell receptor beta chains below, sequenced in a study of graft-versus-host responses after intestinal transplantation. Clones were sequenced by immunoSEQ multiplex PCR, and TCRdb holds only the in-frame ones, with some missing. Among over 75,000 clones listed, approximately 91% were seen once. Their recognized antigens are unknown. The specimen was unstimulated CD4+ T cells sorted from spleen or lymph node cells, collected before intestinal transplant. All receptors derive from a human donor who received an intestinal transplant.

This sequence joins TRBV28 and TRBJ1-1; TRBD1 agrees at 7 bases. Germline values: CDR1 MDHEN, CDR2 SYDVKM. The CDR3 is 16 amino acids. With V trimmed by 5 bases and J by 0 bases, 9 bases remained unmatched. The DNA of the CDR3 is TGTGCCAGCAGTACCCCCTCGACAGGGTTGAACACTGAAGCTTTCTTT. The encoded protein is CASSTPSTGLNTEAFF.

In its sample, this clone was seen a few times. The chain's CDR3 is CASSLGPLAGHGYTF. CDR3 DNA sequence: TGTGCCAGCAGCTTAGGCCCTTTGGCAGGGCATGGCTACACCTTC. The genes are TRBV7-6 and TRBJ1-2, with TRBD1 as a possible D gene (5 bases). Germline loops: CDR1 SGHVS, CDR2 FNYEAQ. CDR3 length: 15 amino acids. V lost 1 base and J lost 6, with 15 bases in between.

A single count supports this clone. The chain is built from TRBV2 and TRBJ2-3, with D perhaps TRBD1 (6 bases). With 7 bases removed from V and 13 bases from J, the gap between germline ends came to 18 bases. The germline CDR1 and CDR2 sequences are SNHLY and FYNNEI. This CDR3 contains 12 residues. The CDR3 DNA reads TGTGCCAGCACCCCGCAAGACAGGTTCGAGTATTTT. The encoded protein is CASTPQDRFEYF.

The rearrangement uses TRBV30 and TRBJ2-1, with 11 bases fitting TRBD1. With 1 base clipped from V and 4 bases from J, the junction kept 3 bases outside the gene matches. The CDR3 sequence is 15 residues long. Germline lookup yields CDR1 GTSNPN and CDR2 SVGIG (reference sequence). CDR3 region: CAWSGTGGRYNEQFF. CDR3 DNA: TGTGCCTGGAGTGGGACAGGGGGCCGATACAATGAGCAGTTCTTC.